The 8 T cell receptor beta chains below come from one sample, sequenced in a study of cytomegalovirus exposure and HLA in healthy donors. Vbeta (60) and Jbeta (13) primers were used in the PCR. The protocol was immunoSEQ multiplex PCR, while the TCRdb copy is restricted to in-frame clones and leaves out a portion. The repertoire has 100,000 to 120,000 clones, roughly four fifths of them found once; the top ten carry approximately 1.2%. The sequencing sample was made of PBMCs. The receptors shown here come from a man between 40 and 49 years old in good health and CMV-seronegative.

This chain connects TRBV15 to TRBJ1-1; possible D gene TRBD1, 6 bases. This CDR3 contains 14 residues. The germline V and J ends were trimmed by 0 bases and 9 bases, with 14 bases remaining between them. The germline V gene encodes CDR1 LNHNV and CDR2 YYDKDF (reference sequence). The DNA of the CDR3 is TGTGCCACCAGCAGAGATCAAGGGGACATCCAAGCTTTCTTT. Amino acids: CATSRDQGDIQAFF.

This clone was seen more than once but under ten times. This rearrangement joins TRBV6-6 to TRBJ1-2, with unresolved D. Germline assignment: CDR1 MNHNY and CDR2 SVGAGI (reference sequence). The V and J ends lost 6 bases and 5 bases respectively, with 13 bases between them. The CDR3 extends over 13 amino acids. CDR3 sequence: CASSSGIWYGYTF. As DNA, the CDR3 is TGTGCCAGCAGCTCCGGGATCTGGTATGGCTACACCTTC.

The chain links TRBV4-1 to TRBJ2-5; D perhaps matches TRBD2 (7 bases). This CDR3 comprises 17 residues. Germline V gene data show CDR1 as MGHRA and CDR2 as YSYEKL. V lost 0 bases and J 5 bases, leaving 19 bases between the germline ends. The DNA of the CDR3 is TGCGCCAGCAGCCAAGAATCGGTTGACGGGGGGCAGGAGACCCAGTACTTC. This codes for CASSQESVDGGQETQYF.

V gene TRBV25-1 combines with J gene TRBJ2-3, with no clear D. The CDR3 has 14 residues. Germline V lookup: CDR1 MGHDK, CDR2 SYGVNS. The germline V and J ends were trimmed by 3 bases and 5 bases, with 12 bases remaining between them. CDR3 bases: TGTGCCAGCAGTGACCCCGAGCTGAAAGATACGCAGTATTTT. This gives the protein CASSDPELKDTQYF.

This clone occurred a few times. The genes are TRBV25-1 and TRBJ2-7; a weak D match, TRBD1 (5 bases). The V and J ends lost 3 bases and 2 bases respectively, with 11 bases between them. The CDR3 runs 14 residues. Germline V gene sequence: CDR1 MGHDK, CDR2 SYGVNS. CDR3 sequence (DNA): TGTGCCAGCAGTGACCCCGGACAAGCCTACGAGCAGTACTTC. Its translation: CASSDPGQAYEQYF.

The chain employs TRBV6-1 and TRBJ1-1; 7 bases map to TRBD1. Trimming cost V 1 base and J 1 base; bases outside gene matches: 0. The CDR3 is 14 residues long. Germline V gene data show CDR1 as MNHNS and CDR2 as SASEGT. CDR3 nucleotides: TGTGCCAGCAGTGAAGGGACAGGGAACACTGAAGCTTTCTTT. It specifies CASSEGTGNTEAFF.

Comments on this clone: One end of the junction does not line up with germline, which may come from a read error. This chain connects TRBV7-9 to TRBJ2-7; a possible D gene is TRBD2 (6 bases). The germline CDR1 and CDR2 sequences are SEHNR and FQNEAQ (reference sequence). The CDR3 has 13 residues. CDR3 residues: CSSSLALGGEQYF. DNA for the CDR3: TGTTCCAGCAGCTTAGCGCTCGGGGGTGAGCAGTACTTC.

This clone was observed a few times. A junction end diverges from the germline sequence, so it may reflect a read error. V and J are TRBV7-7 and TRBJ2-5; 7 bases align to TRBD2. This CDR3 region has 14 residues. From germline, CDR1 is SSHAT and CDR2 FNYEAQ (reference sequence). The CDR3 DNA sequence: TGTGCTAGCAGCTTTGGCGGGGGTGGGGAGACCCAGTACTTC. Its translation: CASSFGGGGETQYF.